The entry below describes one T cell receptor beta chain. Its recognized antigen is unknown. No base quality information exists; no much larger clone differs at one position. The immunoSEQ Assay, a bias-controlled multiplex PCR, was used to amplify TCRbeta CDR3 regions from genomic DNA. The original pipeline was this. The number of nucleated cells in each sample was estimated by amplification of reference gene primers within the assay. Sequence reads were collapsed and filtered to measure the absolute abundance of every unique TCRbeta CDR3 rearrangement. For each sample, productive Simpson clonality was calculated by taking the square root of Simpson's diversity index across productive rearrangements. Held by TCRdb, this immuneACCESS table contains in-frame sequences only and omits some clones. Under half of the omission traces to an unresolved V gene where checked; the cause of the rest is unknown. Clone size and the V and J calls come from that table; the DNA yielded D and trimming. The sample table lists about 150,000 clones, about four fifths of them with a count of one. Jointly, the top ten make up 9.2% of the sample.

The CDR3 holds 17 amino acids from the cysteine to the phenylalanine. Of the read, only the CDR3 DNA is kept; its 51 bases are in frame from base 1. V has 6 bases trimmed and J has 1 base trimmed; junction bases matching no gene number 10. According to the germline V gene (reference sequence), CDR1 reads SEHNR and CDR2 reads FQNEAQ. This specimen comes from a study of blood T cell repertoires in COVID-19 (dated by TCRdb to the early 2020s). About the full investigation: Samples covering the acute and convalescent phases of COVID-19 were provided by collaborators in the United States, Italy and Spain. The material from the prospective study consisted of cDNA or gDNA derived from T cells, B-cell-depleted T cells, or PBMCs. Subjects who had been exposed to COVID-19, were actively infected with it, or had recovered from it provided the deeply sampled blood TCRbeta repertoires that made up the dataset. A freely available public database, intended as a resource for researchers studying the immune response to SARS-CoV-2, is where the repertoires were released. The samples were drawn from two sources: the first 160 participants of the ongoing ImmuneRACE study, and about 1,300 subjects contributed by 6 global collaborators. Sample metadata almost always included a de-identified subject ID, COVID-19 status, age in years and sex. Where HLA class I and class II types were available, the types were taken from metadata supplied by the sample provider, not from assay-based typing. Broader findings and caveats from the paper: The amount of clinical and demographic metadata varied by source and participant and was provided uncurated.

Participants in the prospective study were enrolled through a virtual design, were aged about 18 to 90 years, and lived in under 25 United States geographic areas. To assign participants to cohorts, the prospective study relied on clinical history that participants themselves reported in a screening survey and a study questionnaire. Recovered participants in ImmuneRACE Cohort 3 were defined by two consecutive negative NP/OP PCR tests, clearance by a healthcare professional, or resolution of symptoms. In the prospective study, whole blood, serum and a nasopharyngeal or oropharyngeal swab were collected from each participant by mobile phlebotomists. Prospective study participants could optionally give additional blood draws and questionnaires over an approximately two-month period. Prospective study blood samples were shipped either frozen or at room temperature before DNA extraction.

The sequenced material came from PBMCs or T cells enriched from blood (not recorded which). The sequence was obtained from a man between 45 and 60 years old who had recovered from COVID-19. The receptor chain draws on TRBV7-9 and TRBJ1-5; a stretch of 9 junction bases matches TRBD1. Here is the DNA: TGTGCCAGCAGTCACGGACAGGGGAGTGGGAGCAATCAGCCCCAGCATTTT. It is translated as CASSHGQGSGSNQPQHF.